This T cell receptor (beta chain) stems from a study of cytomegalovirus exposure and HLA in healthy donors. Overall study context: Genotyping showed about 80% of roughly 400 donors falling in the Caucasian-associated ancestry cluster.

From germline, CDR1 is SGHTA and CDR2 FQGNSA. This CDR3 is built from 15 residues. V trimming: 3 bases; J trimming: 5 bases; junction bases outside the gene matches: 6. Turning to this clone: Its antigen is not known.

Both 60 Vbeta primers and 13 Jbeta primers went into the PCR. Only in-frame clones appear in the TCRdb table, and some are missing; sequencing was by immunoSEQ multiplex PCR. The top ten hold more than 0.75% of the sample, which has 150,000 to 200,000 clones, around 86% seen once. Study outcomes and limitations: The availability of immune exposure information extended only to CMV serostatus. Most CMV-associated TCR beta chains were later found to appear HLA-restricted. The study dropped some indistinguishable V segments, TRBV6-2 and TRBV6-3 among them.

This sequence joins TRBV7-2 and TRBJ2-2, with 7 bases aligning to TRBD2. Sequenced: PBMCs. The source of this sequence is a girl aged 2-15 years in good health and CMV-seropositive. The CDR3 loop reads CASSFGRGGTGELFF. The DNA of the CDR3 is TGTGCCAGCAGCTTTGGGAGGGGAGGAACCGGGGAGCTGTTTTTT.